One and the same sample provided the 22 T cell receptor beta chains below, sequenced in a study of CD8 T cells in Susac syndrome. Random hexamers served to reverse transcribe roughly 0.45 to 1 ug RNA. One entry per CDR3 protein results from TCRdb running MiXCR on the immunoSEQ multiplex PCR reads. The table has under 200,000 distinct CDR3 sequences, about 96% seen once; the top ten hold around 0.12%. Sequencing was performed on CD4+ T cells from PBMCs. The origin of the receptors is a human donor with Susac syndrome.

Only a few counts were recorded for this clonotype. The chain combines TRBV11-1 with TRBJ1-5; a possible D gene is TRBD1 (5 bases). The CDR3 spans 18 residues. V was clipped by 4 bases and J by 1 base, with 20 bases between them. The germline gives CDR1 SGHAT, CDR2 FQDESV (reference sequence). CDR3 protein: CASSSSRGWGFSNQPQHF. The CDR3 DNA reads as TGTGCCAGCAGCTCCTCGCGGGGGTGGGGATTCAGCAATCAGCCCCAGCATTTT.

CDR3 sequence: CASSQVGQRRSEAFF. DNA for the CDR3: TGCGCCAGCAGCCAAGTAGGACAGCGCCGTTCTGAAGCTTTCTTT. The gene calls are TRBV4-1 and TRBJ1-1, with a possible D match to TRBD1 (6 bases). Trimming removed 1 base from V and 6 bases from J, with 15 bases in between. This CDR3 comprises 15 residues. From germline, CDR1 is MGHRA and CDR2 YSYEKL.

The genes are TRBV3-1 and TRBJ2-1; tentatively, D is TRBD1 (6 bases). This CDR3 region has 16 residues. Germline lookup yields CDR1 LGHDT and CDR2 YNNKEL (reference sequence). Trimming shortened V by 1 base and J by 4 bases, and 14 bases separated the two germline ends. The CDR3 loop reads CASSQGVGQIYNEQFF. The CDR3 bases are TGTGCCAGCAGCCAAGGAGTAGGACAGATATACAATGAGCAGTTCTTC.

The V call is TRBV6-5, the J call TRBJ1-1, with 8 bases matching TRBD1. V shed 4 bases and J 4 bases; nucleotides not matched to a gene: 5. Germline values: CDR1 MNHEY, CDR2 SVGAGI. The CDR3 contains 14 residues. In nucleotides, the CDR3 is TGTGCCAGCAGTTCCGGACAGGGCCTCACTGAAGCTTTCTTT. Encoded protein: CASSSGQGLTEAFF.

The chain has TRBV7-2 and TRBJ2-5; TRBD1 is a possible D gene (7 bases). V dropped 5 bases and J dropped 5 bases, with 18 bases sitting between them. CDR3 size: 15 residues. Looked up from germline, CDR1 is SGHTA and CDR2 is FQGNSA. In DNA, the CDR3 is TGTGCCAGCAGCCCCCGGGCAGGGGGGATGGAGACCCAGTACTTC. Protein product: CASSPRAGGMETQYF. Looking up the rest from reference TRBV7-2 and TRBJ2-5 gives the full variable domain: GAGVSQSPSNKVTEKGKDVELRCDPISGHTALYWYRQSLGQGLEFLIYFQGNSAPDKSGLPSDRFSAERTGGSVSTLTIQRTQQEDSAVYLCASSPRAGGMETQYFGPGTRLLVL.

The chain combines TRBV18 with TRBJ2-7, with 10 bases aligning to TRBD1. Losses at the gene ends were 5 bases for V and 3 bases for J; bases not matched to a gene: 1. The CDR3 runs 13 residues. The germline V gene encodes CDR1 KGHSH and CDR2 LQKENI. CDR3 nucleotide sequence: TGTGCCAGCTCAAGGGACAGGGGCTACGAGCAGTACGTC. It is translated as CASSRDRGYEQYV.

The CDR3 nucleotides are TGCAGCGTTGAAATTTCGCCCGGAGGCTACACCTTC. Protein sequence: CSVEISPGGYTF. The J gene is TRBJ1-2, the V gene TRBV29-1; D not certain. Germline V gene sequence: CDR1 SQVTM, CDR2 ANQGSEA. CDR3 size: 12 residues. The germline V and J ends were trimmed by 2 bases and 8 bases, with 12 bases remaining between them.

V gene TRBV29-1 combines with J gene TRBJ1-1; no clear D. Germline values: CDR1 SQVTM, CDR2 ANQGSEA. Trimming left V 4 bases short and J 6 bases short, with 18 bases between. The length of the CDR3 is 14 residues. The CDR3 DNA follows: TGCAGCGTTGTGAGGGCAGAGGTTCGGGCTGAAGCTTTCTTT. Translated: CSVVRAEVRAEAFF.

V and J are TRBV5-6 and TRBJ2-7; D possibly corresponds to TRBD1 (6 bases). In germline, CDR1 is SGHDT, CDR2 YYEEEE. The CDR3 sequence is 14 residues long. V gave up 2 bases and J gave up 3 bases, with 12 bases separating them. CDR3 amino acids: CASSFRGLVYEQYF. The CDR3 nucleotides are TGTGCCAGCAGCTTTAGGGGGTTAGTCTACGAGCAGTACTTC.

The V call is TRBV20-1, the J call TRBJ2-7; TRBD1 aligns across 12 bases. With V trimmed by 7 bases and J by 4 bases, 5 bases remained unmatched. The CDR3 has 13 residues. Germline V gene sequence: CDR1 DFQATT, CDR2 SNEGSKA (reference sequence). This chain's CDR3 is CSVPGQGAYEQYF. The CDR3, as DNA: TGCAGTGTTCCGGGACAGGGGGCATACGAGCAGTACTTC.

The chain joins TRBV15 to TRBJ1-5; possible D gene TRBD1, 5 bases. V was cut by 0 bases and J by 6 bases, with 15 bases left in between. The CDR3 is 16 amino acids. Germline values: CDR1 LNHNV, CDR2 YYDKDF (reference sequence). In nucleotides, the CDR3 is TGTGCCACCAGCAGAGAGCCAGCAGGGATGGTTCAGCCCCAGCATTTT. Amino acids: CATSREPAGMVQPQHF.

For the CDR3, the DNA is TGTGCCAGCAGTTTTTCCGGGGGAGGGGCAGATACGCAGTATTTT. The encoded protein is CASSFSGGGADTQYF. The V gene is TRBV27, the J gene TRBJ2-3; 7 positions match TRBD2. Trimming cost V 3 bases and J 4 bases; bases outside gene matches: 7. The CDR3 loop spans 15 amino acids. The germline V gene encodes CDR1 MNHEY and CDR2 SMNVEV (reference sequence).

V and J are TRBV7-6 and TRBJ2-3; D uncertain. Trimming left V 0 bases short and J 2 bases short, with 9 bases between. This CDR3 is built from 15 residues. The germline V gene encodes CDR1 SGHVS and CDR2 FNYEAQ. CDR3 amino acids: CASSLAGQNTDTQYF. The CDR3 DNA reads TGTGCCAGCAGCTTAGCAGGTCAGAACACAGATACGCAGTATTTT.

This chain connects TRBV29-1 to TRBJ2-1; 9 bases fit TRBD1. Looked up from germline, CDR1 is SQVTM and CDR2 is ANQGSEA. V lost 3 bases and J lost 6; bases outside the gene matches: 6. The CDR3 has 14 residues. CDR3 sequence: CSVDRRQGGNEQFF. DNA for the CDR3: TGCAGCGTTGACCGGCGACAGGGGGGCAATGAGCAGTTCTTC.

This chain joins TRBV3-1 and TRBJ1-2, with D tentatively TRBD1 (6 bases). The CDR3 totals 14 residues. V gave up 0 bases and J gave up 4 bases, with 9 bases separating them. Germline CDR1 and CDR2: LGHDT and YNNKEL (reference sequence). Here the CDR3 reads CASSQERTVYGYTF. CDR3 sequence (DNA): TGTGCCAGCAGCCAAGAAAGGACAGTCTATGGCTACACCTTC.

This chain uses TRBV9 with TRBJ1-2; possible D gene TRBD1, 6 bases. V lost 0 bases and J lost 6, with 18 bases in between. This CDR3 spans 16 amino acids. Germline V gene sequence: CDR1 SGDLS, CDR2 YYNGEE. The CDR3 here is CASSVGSGTGTNGYTF. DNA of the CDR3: TGTGCCAGCAGCGTAGGCTCCGGCACAGGGACCAATGGCTACACCTTC.

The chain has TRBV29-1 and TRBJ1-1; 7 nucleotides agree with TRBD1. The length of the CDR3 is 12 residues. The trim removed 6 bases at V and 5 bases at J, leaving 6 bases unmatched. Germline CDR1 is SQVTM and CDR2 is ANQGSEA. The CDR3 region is CSVRQGATEAFF. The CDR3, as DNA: TGCAGCGTAAGACAGGGTGCGACTGAAGCTTTCTTT.

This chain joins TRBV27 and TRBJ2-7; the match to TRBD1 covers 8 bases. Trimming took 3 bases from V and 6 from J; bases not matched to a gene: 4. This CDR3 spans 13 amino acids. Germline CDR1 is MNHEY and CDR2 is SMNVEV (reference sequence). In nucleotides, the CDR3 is TGTGCCAGCAGTTTTACCGGGACAGGCGAGCAGTACGTC. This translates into CASSFTGTGEQYV.

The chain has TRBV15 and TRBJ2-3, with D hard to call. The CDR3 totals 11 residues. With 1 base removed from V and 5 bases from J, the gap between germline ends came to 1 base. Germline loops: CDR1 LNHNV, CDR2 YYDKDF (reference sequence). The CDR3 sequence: CATSRVDTQYF. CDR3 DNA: TGTGCCACCAGCAGAGTAGATACGCAGTATTTT.

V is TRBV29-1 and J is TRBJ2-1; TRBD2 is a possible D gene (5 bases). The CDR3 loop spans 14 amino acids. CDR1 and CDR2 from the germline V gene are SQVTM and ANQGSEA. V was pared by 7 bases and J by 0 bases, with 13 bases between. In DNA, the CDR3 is TGCAGCGCCGTCCGGGGATTCTCCTACAATGAGCAGTTCTTC. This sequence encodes CSAVRGFSYNEQFF.

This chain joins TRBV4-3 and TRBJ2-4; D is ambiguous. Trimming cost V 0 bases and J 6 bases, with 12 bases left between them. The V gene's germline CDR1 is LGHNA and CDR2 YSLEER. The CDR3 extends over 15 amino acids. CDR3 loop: CASSQDSLEGNIQYF. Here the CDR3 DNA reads TGCGCCAGCAGCCAAGACAGCCTAGAAGGAAACATTCAGTACTTC.

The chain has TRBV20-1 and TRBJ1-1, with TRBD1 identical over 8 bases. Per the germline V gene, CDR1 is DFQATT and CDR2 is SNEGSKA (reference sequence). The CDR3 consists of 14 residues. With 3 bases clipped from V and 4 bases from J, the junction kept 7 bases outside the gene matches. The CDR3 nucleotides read TGCAGTGCTAGCCGCAGGGGGCCCCGCACTGAAGCTTTCTTT. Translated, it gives CSASRRGPRTEAFF.